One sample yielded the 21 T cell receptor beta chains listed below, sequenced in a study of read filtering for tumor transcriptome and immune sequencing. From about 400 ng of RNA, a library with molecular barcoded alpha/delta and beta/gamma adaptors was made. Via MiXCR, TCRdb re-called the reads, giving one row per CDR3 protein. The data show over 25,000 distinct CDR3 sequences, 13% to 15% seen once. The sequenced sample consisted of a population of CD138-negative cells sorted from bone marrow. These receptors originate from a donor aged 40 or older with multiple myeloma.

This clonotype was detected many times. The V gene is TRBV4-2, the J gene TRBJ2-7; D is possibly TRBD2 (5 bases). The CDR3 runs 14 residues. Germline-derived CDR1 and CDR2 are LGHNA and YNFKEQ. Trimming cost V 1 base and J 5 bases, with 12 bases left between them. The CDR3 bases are TGTGCCAGCAGCCAAGGGACGGGAAGAAACGAGCAGTACTTC. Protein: CASSQGTGRNEQYF.

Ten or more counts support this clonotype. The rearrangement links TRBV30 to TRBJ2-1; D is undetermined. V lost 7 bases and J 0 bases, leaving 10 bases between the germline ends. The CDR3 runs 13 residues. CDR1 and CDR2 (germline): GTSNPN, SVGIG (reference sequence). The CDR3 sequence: CASYRSSYNEQFF. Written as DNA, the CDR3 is TGTGCCTCCTACCGTAGCTCCTACAATGAGCAGTTCTTC.

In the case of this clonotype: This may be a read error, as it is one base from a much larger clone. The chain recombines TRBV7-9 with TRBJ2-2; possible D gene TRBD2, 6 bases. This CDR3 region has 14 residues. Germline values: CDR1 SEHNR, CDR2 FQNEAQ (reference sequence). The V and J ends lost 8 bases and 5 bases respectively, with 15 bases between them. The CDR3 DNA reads TGTGCCAGCGCCAGAATTCGGGGGACCGGGGAGCTGTTTTTT. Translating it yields CASARIRGTGELFF. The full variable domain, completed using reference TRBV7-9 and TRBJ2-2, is DTGVSQNPRHKITKRGQNVTFRCDPISEHNRLYWYRQTLGQGPEFLTYFQNEAQLEKSRLLSDRFSAERPKGSFSTLEIQRTEQGDSAMYLCASARIRGTGELFFGEGSRLTVL.

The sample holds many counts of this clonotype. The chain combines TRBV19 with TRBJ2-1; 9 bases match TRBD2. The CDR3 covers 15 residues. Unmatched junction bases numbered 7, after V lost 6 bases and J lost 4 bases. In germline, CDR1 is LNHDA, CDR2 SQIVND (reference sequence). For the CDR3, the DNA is TGTGCCAGTAGGTCCCCAGCGGGAGGTTACAATGAGCAGTTCTTC. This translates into CASRSPAGGYNEQFF.

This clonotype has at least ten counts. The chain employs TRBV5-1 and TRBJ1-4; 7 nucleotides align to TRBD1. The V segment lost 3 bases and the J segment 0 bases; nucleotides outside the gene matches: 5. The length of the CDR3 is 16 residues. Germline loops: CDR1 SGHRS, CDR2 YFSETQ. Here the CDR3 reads CASSYYGTATNEKLFF. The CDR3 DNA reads TGCGCCAGCAGCTACTATGGGACAGCAACTAATGAAAAACTGTTTTTT.

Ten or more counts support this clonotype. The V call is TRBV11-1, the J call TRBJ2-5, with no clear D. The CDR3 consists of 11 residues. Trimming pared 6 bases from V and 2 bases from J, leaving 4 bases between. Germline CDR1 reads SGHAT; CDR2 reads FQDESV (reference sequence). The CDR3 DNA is TGTGCCAGCAGGAATCAAGAGACCCAGTACTTC. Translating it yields CASRNQETQYF.

The CDR3 region has the DNA TGCAGCGGCGGACAGGGGGCAGGCAATGAGCAGTTCTTC. This codes for CSGGQGAGNEQFF. J is TRBJ2-1 and V is TRBV29-1; 11 bases map to TRBD1. Per the germline V gene, CDR1 is SQVTM and CDR2 is ANQGSEA. The CDR3 runs 13 residues. With 7 bases clipped from V and 6 bases from J, the junction kept 5 bases outside the gene matches.

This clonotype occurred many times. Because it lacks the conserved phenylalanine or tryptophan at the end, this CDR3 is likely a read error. This CDR3 reads CASSQDWQSYEQYL. CDR3 sequence (DNA): TGTGCCAGCAGCCAAGATTGGCAATCCTACGAGCAGTACCTC. The chain links TRBV3-1 to TRBJ2-7; D not certain. This CDR3 has 14 amino acids. Per the germline V gene, CDR1 is LGHDT and CDR2 is YNNKEL (reference sequence). V was trimmed by 0 bases and J by 1 base, leaving 7 bases between them.

CDR3 amino acids: CSDASSNEQFF. For the CDR3, the DNA is TGCAGTGATGCCTCTTCCAATGAGCAGTTCTTC. The chain has TRBV29-1 and TRBJ2-1; D gene ambiguous. CDR3 length equals 11 residues. Germline CDR1 reads SQVTM; CDR2 reads ANQGSEA.

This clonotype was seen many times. The CDR3 DNA sequence: TGCAGCGTGCTGGGACAGGGGGTGGTCGGGGAGCTGTTTTTT. This gives the protein CSVLGQGVVGELFF. The chain couples TRBV29-1 to TRBJ2-2; 11 positions match TRBD1. Germline CDR1 and CDR2: SQVTM and ANQGSEA. The CDR3 contains 14 residues. Trimming removed 6 bases from V and 7 bases from J; junction bases left unmatched: 7.

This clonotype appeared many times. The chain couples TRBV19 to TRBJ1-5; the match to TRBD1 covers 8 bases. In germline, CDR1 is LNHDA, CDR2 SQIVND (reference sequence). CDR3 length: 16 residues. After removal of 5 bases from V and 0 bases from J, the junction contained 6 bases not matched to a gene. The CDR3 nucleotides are TGTGCCAGTAGTCGACAGGGGACCTATAGCAATCAGCCCCAGCATTTT. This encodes CASSRQGTYSNQPQHF.

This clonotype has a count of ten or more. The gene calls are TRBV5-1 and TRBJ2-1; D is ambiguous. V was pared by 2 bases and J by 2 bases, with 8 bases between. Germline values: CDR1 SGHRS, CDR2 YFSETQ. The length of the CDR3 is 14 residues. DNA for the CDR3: TGCGCCAGCAGCTTAGACGGCACCTACAATGAGCAGTTCTTC. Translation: CASSLDGTYNEQFF. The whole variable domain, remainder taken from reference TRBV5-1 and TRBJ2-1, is KAGVTQTPRYLIKTRGQQVTLSCSPISGHRSVSWYQQTPGQGLQFLFEYFSETQRNKGNFPGRFSGRQFSNSRSEMNVSTLELGDSALYLCASSLDGTYNEQFFGPGTRLTVL.

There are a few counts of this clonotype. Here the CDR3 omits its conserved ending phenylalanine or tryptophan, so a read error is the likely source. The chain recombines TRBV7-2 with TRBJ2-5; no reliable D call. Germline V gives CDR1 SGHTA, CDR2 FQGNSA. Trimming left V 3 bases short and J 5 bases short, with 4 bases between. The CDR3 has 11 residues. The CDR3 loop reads CASSFRETQYL. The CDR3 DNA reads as TGTGCCAGCAGCTTTCGGGAGACCCAGTACCTC.

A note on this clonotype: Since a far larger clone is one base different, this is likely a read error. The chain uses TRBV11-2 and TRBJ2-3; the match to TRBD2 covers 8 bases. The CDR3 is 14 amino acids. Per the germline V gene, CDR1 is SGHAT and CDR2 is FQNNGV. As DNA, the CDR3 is TGTGCCAGCAGCTTAATCGGGAGGGCCGATAAGCAGTATTTT. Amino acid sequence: CASSLIGRADKQYF.

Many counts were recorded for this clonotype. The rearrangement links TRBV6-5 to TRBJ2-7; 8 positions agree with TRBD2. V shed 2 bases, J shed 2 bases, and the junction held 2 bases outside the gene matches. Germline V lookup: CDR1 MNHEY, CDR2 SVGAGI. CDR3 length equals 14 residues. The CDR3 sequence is CASSYTSGAYEQYF. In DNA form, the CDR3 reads TGTGCCAGCAGTTACACTAGCGGTGCCTACGAGCAGTACTTC.

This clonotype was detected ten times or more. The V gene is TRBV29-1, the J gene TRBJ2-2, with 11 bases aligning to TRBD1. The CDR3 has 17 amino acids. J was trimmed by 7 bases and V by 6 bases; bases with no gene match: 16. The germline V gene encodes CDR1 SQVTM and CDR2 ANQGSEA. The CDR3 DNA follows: TGCAGCGTATTACCGTGGACAGGGGGCGGTCAGGTCGGGGAGCTGTTTTTT. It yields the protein CSVLPWTGGGQVGELFF.

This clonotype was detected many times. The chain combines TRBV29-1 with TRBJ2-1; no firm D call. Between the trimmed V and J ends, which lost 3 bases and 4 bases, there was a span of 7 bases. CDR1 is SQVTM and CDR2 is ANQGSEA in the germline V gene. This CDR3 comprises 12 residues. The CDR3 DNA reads TGCAGCGTTGAGGGGTCTTACAATGAGCAGTTCTTC. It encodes CSVEGSYNEQFF.

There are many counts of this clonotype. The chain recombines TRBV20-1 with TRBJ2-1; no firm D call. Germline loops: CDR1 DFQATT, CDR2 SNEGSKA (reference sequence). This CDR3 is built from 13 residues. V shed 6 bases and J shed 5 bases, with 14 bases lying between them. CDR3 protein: CSAADTFHNEQFF. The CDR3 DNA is TGCAGTGCCGCAGACACCTTCCACAATGAGCAGTTCTTC.

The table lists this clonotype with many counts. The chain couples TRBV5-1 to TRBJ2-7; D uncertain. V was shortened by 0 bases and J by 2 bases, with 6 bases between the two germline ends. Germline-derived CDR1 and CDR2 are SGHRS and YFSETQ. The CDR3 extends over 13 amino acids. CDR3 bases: TGCGCCAGCAGCTTGGCCTCACCCTACGAGCAGTACTTC. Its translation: CASSLASPYEQYF. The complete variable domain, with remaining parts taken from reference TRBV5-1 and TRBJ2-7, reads KAGVTQTPRYLIKTRGQQVTLSCSPISGHRSVSWYQQTPGQGLQFLFEYFSETQRNKGNFPGRFSGRQFSNSRSEMNVSTLELGDSALYLCASSLASPYEQYFGPGTRLTVT.

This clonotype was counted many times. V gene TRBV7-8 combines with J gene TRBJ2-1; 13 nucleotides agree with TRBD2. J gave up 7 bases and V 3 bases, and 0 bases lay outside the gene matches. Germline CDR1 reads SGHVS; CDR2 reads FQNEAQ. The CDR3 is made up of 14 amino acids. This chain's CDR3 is CASSLTSGRNEQFF. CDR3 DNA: TGTGCCAGCAGCTTGACTAGCGGGAGGAATGAGCAGTTCTTC.

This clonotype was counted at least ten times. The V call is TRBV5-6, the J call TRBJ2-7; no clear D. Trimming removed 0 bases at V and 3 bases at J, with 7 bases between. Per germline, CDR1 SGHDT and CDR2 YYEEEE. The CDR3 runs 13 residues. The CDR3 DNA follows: TGTGCCAGCAGCTTGGGTAGTAACTACGAGCAGTACTTC. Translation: CASSLGSNYEQYF. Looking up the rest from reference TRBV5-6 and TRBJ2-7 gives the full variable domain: DAGVTQSPTHLIKTRGQQVTLRCSPKSGHDTVSWYQQALGQGPQFIFQYYEEEERQRGNFPDRFSGHQFPNYSSELNVNALLLGDSALYLCASSLGSNYEQYFGPGTRLTVT.